This T cell receptor (beta chain) was found in a study of cytomegalovirus exposure and HLA in healthy donors. Germline V gene data show CDR1 as SEHNR and CDR2 as FQNEAQ (reference sequence). The CDR3 consists of 12 residues. V was trimmed by 4 bases and J by 4 bases, leaving 4 bases between them. A single count supports this clone. The antigen is unknown. Primers for the PCR totalled 60 Vbeta and 13 Jbeta. Only in-frame clones appear in the TCRdb table, and some are missing; sequencing was by immunoSEQ multiplex PCR. The sample includes 85,000 to 130,000 clones, roughly 78% seen only once; the top ten take more than 1.5%. General observations from the study: A later analysis found that most CMV-associated TCR beta chains appeared HLA-restricted. Serostatus for CMV was the only available immune exposure information. An apparent linkage of common viral pathogens to several of the most significant clusters emerged in a later analysis.

This clonotype was obtained from a woman aged 40-49 years in good health and CMV-seronegative. Sequenced material: PBMCs. This rearrangement joins TRBV7-9 to TRBJ1-4; D is uncertain. The CDR3 DNA sequence: TGTGCCAGCAGCTCCTATAATGAAAAACTGTTTTTT. Translating gives CASSSYNEKLFF.